This T cell receptor (beta chain) appears in the sequencing data of a study of blood T cell repertoires in COVID-19. TCRdb keeps only in-frame clones here, not all; method: immunoSEQ multiplex PCR. Among hundreds of thousands of clones listed, approximately 92% were seen once. The trim removed 2 bases at V and 2 bases at J, leaving 4 bases unmatched. Per the germline V gene, CDR1 is SQVTM and CDR2 is ANQGSEA. This CDR3 is built from 14 residues. The source is a man aged 30-40 years who had recovered from COVID-19. What was sequenced was PBMCs or T cells enriched from blood (not recorded which). The chain has TRBV29-1 and TRBJ2-7; 9 nucleotides match TRBD2. This CDR3 is CSVEMRGGTYEQYF. Written as DNA, the CDR3 is TGCAGCGTTGAAATGCGGGGGGGGACCTACGAGCAGTACTTC.